These T cell receptor beta chains were read from a single sample in a study of cytomegalovirus exposure and HLA in healthy donors. Repertoires were generated with immunoSEQ multiplex PCR, while TCRdb's copy carries only in-frame clones and drops some. The profile shows some 200,000 clones, 60% to 80% of them singletons. The sample comprised PBMCs. All receptors derive from a female donor in good health and CMV-seronegative. Both conserved end residues are part of each CDR3. The D gene is left open where the match is weak. Some rows have no size entry. The others give once, few or many, or a class for an expanded clone.

v_gene	d_gene	abundance	j_gene	CDR3aa	CDR3nt
TRBV5-1	TRBD2	.	TRBJ2-1	CASSLAGGTYNEQFF	TGCGCCAGCAGCCTAGCGGGGGGAACCTACAATGAGCAGTTCTTC
TRBV6-5	TRBD2	.	TRBJ2-1	CASSYSRASGVDEQFF	TGTGCCAGCAGTTACTCGAGGGCTAGCGGGGTCGATGAGCAGTTCTTC
TRBV7-2	.	.	TRBJ2-7	CASSLMGSPYEQYF	TGTGCCAGCAGCTTAATGGGGAGCCCCTACGAGCAGTACTTC
TRBV11-2	TRBD2	.	TRBJ2-7	CASSLLAGSSYEQYF	TGTGCCAGCAGCTTGCTAGCGGGTAGCTCCTACGAGCAGTACTTC
TRBV4-2	.	.	TRBJ2-2	CASSQALEGTGELFF	TGTGCCAGCAGCCAAGCTCTAGAGGGAACCGGGGAGCTGTTTTTT
TRBV5-1	.	.	TRBJ1-1	CASSGGTEAFF	TGCGCCAGCAGTGGGGGGACTGAAGCTTTCTTT
TRBV27	TRBD1	.	TRBJ2-5	CASSLGTGGAETQYF	TGTGCCAGCAGTTTAGGGACAGGGGGCGCTGAGACCCAGTACTTC
TRBV9	TRBD1	few	TRBJ1-5	CASSVGTGLGQPQHF	TGTGCCAGCAGCGTGGGGACAGGGCTCGGGCAGCCCCAGCATTTT
TRBV10-3	.	.	TRBJ1-3	CAIRGSSGNTIYF	TGTGCCATCAGGGGGAGCTCTGGAAACACCATATATTTT
TRBV2	.	.	TRBJ1-1	CASSVVVAGAGTEAFF	TGTGCCAGCAGTGTGGTCGTCGCAGGGGCCGGGACTGAAGCTTTCTTT
TRBV7-3	TRBD1	.	TRBJ1-1	CASSSTGTGGEDTEAFF	TGTGCCAGCAGCTCAACCGGGACAGGGGGGGAGGACACTGAAGCTTTCTTT
TRBV2	TRBD2	.	TRBJ2-1	CASSATSGMGDEQFF	TGTGCCAGCAGTGCAACTAGCGGGATGGGCGATGAGCAGTTCTTC
TRBV28	.	.	TRBJ1-6	CASSLIRGSRSPLHF	TGTGCCAGCAGTTTAATTAGGGGAAGTCGTTCACCCCTCCACTTT
TRBV7-9	TRBD1	.	TRBJ2-2	CASSLRGPNTGELFF	TGTGCCAGCAGCCTCAGGGGGCCGAACACCGGGGAGCTGTTTTTT
TRBV6-4	TRBD2	.	TRBJ2-3	CASSVAGGTDTQYF	TGTGCCAGCAGTGTAGCGGGCGGCACAGATACGCAGTATTTT
TRBV6-6	TRBD2	.	TRBJ2-5	CASTPSGGGKTQYF	TGTGCCAGCACCCCGAGCGGGGGGGGCAAGACCCAGTACTTC
TRBV6-5	.	.	TRBJ1-1	CASSYSKLTEAFF	TGTGCCAGCAGTTACTCGAAACTCACTGAAGCTTTCTTT
TRBV30	TRBD1	.	TRBJ2-5	CAWAQTGSQETQYF	TGTGCCTGGGCGCAGACAGGGTCACAAGAGACCCAGTACTTC
TRBV29-1	TRBD1	.	TRBJ1-2	CSVEDRWTGGADGYTF	TGCAGCGTTGAAGATCGGTGGACAGGGGGCGCCGATGGCTACACCTTC
TRBV5-1	.	.	TRBJ1-2	CASSLGRDYGYTF	TGCGCCAGCAGCTTGGGTAGAGACTATGGCTACACCTTC
TRBV19	.	.	TRBJ1-1	CASIPVAGLATEAFF	TGTGCCAGTATCCCCGTGGCAGGGTTAGCCACTGAAGCTTTCTTT
TRBV30	.	.	TRBJ2-7	CAWSSRVFYEQYF	TGTGCCTGGAGTTCCCGGGTCTTCTACGAGCAGTACTTC
TRBV5-1	TRBD2	.	TRBJ2-7	CASSLGGLAGHQGYEQYF	TGCGCCAGCAGCTTGGGGGGACTAGCGGGGCATCAAGGCTACGAGCAGTACTTC
TRBV7-3	TRBD1	.	TRBJ1-2	CASSPDRGSNYGYTF	TGTGCCAGCAGCCCCGACAGGGGTTCTAACTATGGCTACACCTTC
TRBV19	.	few	TRBJ1-2	CYLEVGLRTERGYTF	TGTTATCTAGAGGTGGGTCTACGAACGGAGAGAGGCTACACCTTC
TRBV29-1	TRBD2	.	TRBJ2-1	CSVETSGRKNEQFF	TGCAGCGTCGAGACTAGCGGGAGAAAGAATGAGCAGTTCTTC
TRBV18	.	.	TRBJ1-1	CASSPDLSNTEAFF	TGTGCCAGCTCACCCGACTTGTCGAACACTGAAGCTTTCTTT
TRBV5-1	TRBD2	.	TRBJ2-2	CASSRSGTGELFF	TGCGCCAGCAGCCGTAGCGGGACCGGGGAGCTGTTTTTT
TRBV5-6	.	.	TRBJ2-7	CASSLVRQGYEQYF	TGTGCCAGCAGCTTGGTAAGGCAGGGCTACGAGCAGTACTTC
TRBV18	TRBD1	.	TRBJ1-2	CASSPLRDRGGGYTF	TGTGCCAGCTCACCCCTCCGGGACAGGGGAGGTGGCTACACCTTC
TRBV28	.	.	TRBJ1-2	CASSPFRGSGYTF	TGTGCCAGCAGTCCCTTTCGGGGGTCTGGCTACACCTTC
TRBV10-1	TRBD1	.	TRBJ1-5	CASSEDRVQPQHF	TGCGCCAGCAGTGAGGACAGGGTTCAGCCCCAGCATTTT
TRBV7-3	TRBD2	.	TRBJ2-3	CASSLGTSGSTDTQYF	TGTGCCAGCAGCCTAGGGACTAGCGGTAGCACAGATACGCAGTATTTT
TRBV11-3	.	once	TRBJ2-7	CASSPRSSYEQYF	TGTGCCAGCAGCCCAAGGAGCTCCTACGAGCAGTACTTC
TRBV4-3	.	few	TRBJ1-1	CASSKGLTNTEAFF	TGCGCCAGCAGCAAGGGACTTACGAACACTGAAGCTTTCTTT
TRBV5-4	TRBD1	.	TRBJ1-2	CASSLPGQGIHGYTF	TGTGCCAGCAGCTTACCGGGACAGGGGATCCATGGCTACACCTTC
TRBV7-8	TRBD1	.	TRBJ2-5	CASNRGPGGNQETQYF	TGTGCCAGCAACAGGGGGCCCGGGGGGAATCAAGAGACCCAGTACTTC